The entry below gives a single TCR beta chain sequence along with its context. These data originate in a study of blood T cell repertoires in COVID-19. Study details: Spain, Italy and the United States supplied samples that represented acute and convalescent COVID-19.

CDR1 is MDHEN, CDR2 SYDVKM, per germline. V lost 3 bases and J lost 2, with 14 bases in between. This CDR3 region has 15 residues. In the original processing: Amplification with reference gene primers provided the estimates of nucleated cell counts. Method: immunoSEQ multiplex PCR; TCRdb's copy keeps in-frame clones and lacks some. The DNA gave D and trimming, while V, J and clone size come from that table. The sample holds 75,000 or so clones; around 84% are singletons and the top ten take around 3.3%. This chain uses TRBV28 with TRBJ2-7, with D possibly matching TRBD2 (5 bases). The TCR was taken from a man over 45 with acute or convalescent COVID-19. Sequenced input: peripheral blood. The chain's CDR3 is CASSFFWGEAYEQYF. In DNA form, the CDR3 reads TGTGCCAGCAGTTTTTTCTGGGGAGAAGCCTACGAGCAGTACTTC.